These 19 T cell receptor beta chains share one sample of origin, sequenced in a study of tumor-infiltrating lymphocytes in primary liver carcinoma. Using a constant-region primer together with ProtoScript II reverse transcriptase, TCR beta cDNA was made from roughly 500 ng of total RNA. ARM-PCR was slightly modified, and three nested multiplex PCR rounds with it gave rise to the TCR beta libraries. For roughly 10 cycles apiece, the opening two PCR rounds ran with TRBV1-TRBV30 forward primers and a C-beta reverse primer. TCRdb redid the calling of the multiplex PCR reads with MiXCR, one entry per CDR3 protein. Here the sample spans about 120,000 distinct CDR3 sequences, roughly 75% being singletons. The source material, 20-30 mg of unsorted bulk tissue, was used to co-extract RNA and DNA. Material: tumor-adjacent normal liver tissue. The receptors here all came from a woman aged 55-69 years with primary liver carcinoma and hepatitis B virus infection.

The rearrangement joins TRBV5-1 to TRBJ2-2; D unclear. The CDR3 covers 13 residues. Looked up from germline, CDR1 is SGHRS and CDR2 is YFSETQ. Trimming took off 0 bases at V and 3 bases at J, with 3 bases between the two ends. In DNA, the CDR3 is TGCGCCAGCAGCTTGGGATACACCGGGGAGCTGTTTTTT. It encodes CASSLGYTGELFF.

Notes on this clonotype: At one boundary the junction diverges from the germline segment, which might be a read error. The gene calls are TRBV5-5 and TRBJ2-2, with D perhaps being TRBD1 or TRBD2 (6 bases each). Germline V lookup: CDR1 SGHKS, CDR2 YYEKEE (reference sequence). The CDR3 totals 15 residues. The CDR3 region is CTSRFGGGNVGELFF. CDR3 nucleotides: TGTACCAGCAGGTTTGGAGGGGGGAACGTCGGGGAGCTGTTTTTT.

On this clonotype itself: This may come from a read error, since a much larger clone is one base off. The chain is built from TRBV5-4 and TRBJ1-1; 7 bases fit TRBD1. This CDR3 region has 14 residues. Trimming removed 2 bases from V and 4 bases from J; junction bases left unmatched: 5. Germline-derived CDR1 and CDR2 are SGHNT and YYREEE (reference sequence). The CDR3 DNA sequence: TGTGCCAGCAGCTTAAAGTCAGGGGGCACTGAAGCTTTCTTT. Its translation is CASSLKSGGTEAFF.

This clonotype was seen once. The junction and the germline gene differ at one end; a read error may be behind it. The chain couples TRBV4-2 to TRBJ2-3; the D gene could be TRBD1 or TRBD2 (6 bases each). Germline CDR1 reads LGHNA; CDR2 reads YNFKEQ. This CDR3 has 15 residues. As DNA, the CDR3 is TGTGCCAGCAGCCAAGAGGAGGGGGGCACGGATACGCAGTATTTT. This encodes CASSQEEGGTDTQYF.

This clonotype was seen ten or more times. V and J are TRBV6-2 or TRBV6-3 and TRBJ2-7; TRBD2 matches at 9 bases. The germline V gene has CDR1 MNHEY and CDR2 SVGEGT. There are 15 residues in the CDR3. Unmatched junction bases numbered 7, after V lost 7 bases and J lost 0 bases. CDR3 sequence reads: CASTSSGGSSYEQYF. The CDR3 nucleotides read TGTGCCAGCACCTCAAGCGGGGGGAGCTCCTACGAGCAGTACTTC.

Points on this clonotype: A read error may be the cause here, since a much bigger clone is one base away. This sequence joins TRBV28 and TRBJ2-4, with D hard to call. The CDR3 is 17 amino acids. CDR1 is MDHEN and CDR2 is SYDVKM in the germline V gene. The CDR3 region has the DNA TGTGCCATCAGTCTGTCCCTGGCGGACGTAGCCAAAAACATTCAGTACTTC. Its translation is CAISLSLADVAKNIQYF. The complete variable domain, with remaining parts taken from reference TRBV28 and TRBJ2-4, reads DVKVTQSSRYLVKRTGEKVFLECVQDMDHENMFWYRQDPGLGLRLIYFSYDVKMKEKGDIPEGYSVSREKKERFSLILESASTNQTSMYLCAISLSLADVAKNIQYFGAGTRLSVL.

Remarks on this clonotype: One end of the junction fails to match germline, which may point to a read error. The V and J genes are TRBV30 and TRBJ1-1; 8 bases line up with TRBD1. This CDR3 contains 13 residues. The germline gives CDR1 GTSNPN, CDR2 SVGIG (reference sequence). The DNA of the CDR3 is TGTACCTGGAGTCGGACAGGGTACGCTGAAGCTTTCTTT. Its protein is CTWSRTGYAEAFF.

The chain uses TRBV7-8 and TRBJ2-1; D is unresolved. Trimming stripped 5 bases from V and 0 bases from J, with 11 bases between. CDR1 is SGHVS, CDR2 FQNEAQ, per germline. This CDR3 region has 15 residues. The CDR3 region is CASSLQPGSYNEQFF. The CDR3 coding sequence is TGTGCCAGCAGCCTCCAGCCCGGCTCCTACAATGAGCAGTTCTTC. Filled out from reference TRBV7-8 and TRBJ2-1, the complete variable domain reads GAGVSQSPRYKVAKRGQDVALRCDPISGHVSLFWYQQALGQGPEFLTYFQNEAQLDKSGLPSDRFFAERPEGSVSTLKIQRTQQEDSAVYLCASSLQPGSYNEQFFGPGTRLTVL.

This clonotype was recorded at least ten times. J is TRBJ1-5 and V is TRBV6-5; D is perhaps TRBD1 (6 bases). The germline V gene has CDR1 MNHEY and CDR2 SVGAGI. This CDR3 spans 12 amino acids. V lost 6 bases and J lost 6, with 9 bases in between. The CDR3 nucleotides are TGTGCCAGCAGACAGGGTGGTCAGCCCCAGCATTTT. This encodes CASRQGGQPQHF.

This clonotype was counted a single time. A much larger clone differs by one base, so this may be a read error. The chain is built from TRBV28 and TRBJ2-1; maybe TRBD2 (6 bases). The CDR3 is 15 amino acids. Germline CDR1 MDHEN, CDR2 SYDVKM. The CDR3 region is CTSSPAGTEYNEQFF. The CDR3 nucleotides read TGTACCAGCAGTCCCGCGGGGACCGAGTACAATGAGCAGTTCTTC.

Points on this clonotype: A read error may produce the germline difference seen at one junction end. The DNA of the CDR3 is TGCGCCAGCAGCTTGGGCCGTAACGATGAGCAGTTCTTC. As protein: CASSLGRNDEQFF. The genes are TRBV7-8 and TRBJ2-1; D uncertain. Germline V lookup: CDR1 SGHVS, CDR2 FQNEAQ. The CDR3 contains 13 residues.

Comment on this clonotype: Sequence at one end of the junction differs from germline and may be a read error. The chain links TRBV11-2 to TRBJ1-6; TRBD1 might be the D (5 bases). Looked up from germline, CDR1 is SGHAT and CDR2 is FQNNGV. The CDR3 is 15 amino acids. CDR3: CVSSLETGGNLPPHF. The CDR3 bases are TGTGTCAGCAGCTTAGAAACAGGAGGCAATTTACCCCCCCACTTT.

This clonotype was seen at least ten times. The genes are TRBV5-1 and TRBJ2-7; no clear D. V was pared by 4 bases and J by 2 bases, with 7 bases between. Per germline, CDR1 SGHRS and CDR2 YFSETQ. This CDR3 has 12 residues. The CDR3 region is CASSPIPYEQYF. CDR3 in DNA: TGCGCCAGCAGCCCCATTCCCTACGAGCAGTACTTC.

This clonotype was counted many times. The rearrangement links TRBV28 to TRBJ2-2, with D maybe TRBD1 (6 bases). Deletions cut 5 bases from V and 4 bases from J, with 17 bases between. CDR3 length: 16 residues. Germline lookup yields CDR1 MDHEN and CDR2 SYDVKM. The CDR3: CASSKPNGQSTGELFF. CDR3 DNA sequence: TGTGCCAGCAGTAAACCTAACGGACAGTCCACCGGGGAGCTGTTTTTT.

On this clonotype itself: This is likely a read error, given that the CDR3 carries no conserved phenylalanine or tryptophan at its end. The DNA is omitted, as the CDR3 cannot be located on it reliably, and the CDR3 follows TCRdb's listing. This chain joins TRBV11-1 and TRBJ1-1; the table assigns TRBD1, which was not confirmed against the DNA. The germline V gene has CDR1 SGHAT and CDR2 FQDESV (reference sequence). From its first to its last residue, the CDR3 has 17 amino acids. The CDR3 loop is CASSHRDRVLGFSEGFS.

Of note for this clonotype: One end of the junction does not line up with germline, which may come from a read error. The chain recombines TRBV4-1 with TRBJ2-2, with D unresolved. The CDR3 runs 14 residues. Germline CDR1 is MGHRA and CDR2 is YSYEKL. The CDR3 nucleotides are TGTGCCAGCAACCAATTTGCCTACCCCGGGGAGCTGTTTTTT. Translated: CASNQFAYPGELFF.

A few counts support this clonotype. With a much larger clone just one base away, this may be a read error. The chain is built from TRBV7-9 and TRBJ1-1; D is possibly TRBD1 (5 bases). The germline CDR1 and CDR2 sequences are SEHNR and FQNEAQ (reference sequence). With 5 bases removed from V and 4 bases from J, the gap between germline ends came to 11 bases. The CDR3 spans 13 residues. The CDR3 region has the DNA TGTGCCAGCAGCCTGTCTGGGGGCACTGAAGCTTTCTTT. This encodes CASSLSGGTEAFF.

Comment on this clonotype: The missing conserved phenylalanine or tryptophan at the end of this CDR3 makes a read error likely. The rearrangement uses TRBV6-5 and TRBJ1-6, with D perhaps matching TRBD1 (5 bases). This CDR3 comprises 15 residues. Germline V gene data show CDR1 as MNHEY and CDR2 as SVGAGI. The CDR3 loop reads CASSYSGGVNSPLHV. The CDR3 nucleotides read TGTGCCAGTAGTTACTCCGGGGGTGTGAATTCACCCCTCCACGTT.

This clonotype was found a few times. The chain joins TRBV30 to TRBJ2-1, with D possibly called TRBD1 or TRBD2 (5 bases each). CDR1 and CDR2 (germline): GTSNPN, SVGIG (reference sequence). There are 13 residues in the CDR3. Trimming shortened V by 0 bases and J by 2 bases, and 5 bases separated the two germline ends. CDR3 DNA sequence: TGTGCCTGGAGTGTGGGGGCCTACAATGAGCAGTTCTTC. Translated: CAWSVGAYNEQFF.